The 5 T cell receptor beta chains below come from one sample, sequenced in a study of T-cell memory formation after mild COVID-19. TCRdb re-called the 5' RACE reads through MiXCR, storing one row per CDR3 protein. The sample contains under 400,000 distinct CDR3 sequences, under 30% of which appear only once. Input material: PBMCs or a T cell subset sorted from them (not recorded which). The source of these receptors is an adult woman who had mild COVID-19 (a few samples of this study predate the infection). Cell type and time point are not known.

This clonotype has just a few counts. The chain joins TRBV20-1 to TRBJ2-7; 9 bases align to TRBD1. The junction had 8 bases not matched to a gene; V was cut back by 4 bases and J by 4 bases. Germline CDR1 DFQATT, CDR2 SNEGSKA (reference sequence). The CDR3 length is 14 residues. The CDR3: CSAITGTGQYEQYF. The CDR3 DNA sequence: TGCAGTGCTATTACCGGGACAGGGCAGTACGAGCAGTACTTC.

The chain couples TRBV7-3 to TRBJ1-2; no firm D call. The CDR3 extends over 13 amino acids. The V gene lost 5 bases and the J gene lost 8 bases, with 15 bases spanning the gap. CDR1 is SGHTA and CDR2 is FQGTGA in the germline V gene. Written as DNA, the CDR3 is TGTGCCAGCAGCCCCGGGCCCCTGGAGGGCTACACCTTC. Translating it yields CASSPGPLEGYTF.

In this sample, this clonotype turned up a few times. The chain couples TRBV20-1 to TRBJ2-1, with TRBD2 identical over 9 bases. Germline V lookup: CDR1 DFQATT, CDR2 SNEGSKA (reference sequence). The J segment lost 4 bases and the V segment lost 6 bases, leaving 7 bases of the junction unmatched. The CDR3 has 14 residues. DNA of the CDR3: TGCAGTGCAGGCGGACTAGCGCAGTACAATGAGCAGTTCTTC. Protein product: CSAGGLAQYNEQFF.

The chain recombines TRBV13 with TRBJ2-1; either TRBD1 or TRBD2 may fit D (6 bases each). The ends were cut back, 5 bases at V and 0 bases at J, with 14 bases in the middle. Germline loops: CDR1 PRHDT, CDR2 FYEKMQ (reference sequence). This CDR3 spans 16 amino acids. CDR3 residues: CASSGGGFSSYNEQFF. CDR3 nucleotides: TGTGCCAGCAGCGGAGGGGGATTTAGCTCCTACAATGAGCAGTTCTTC. Using reference TRBV13 and TRBJ2-1 for the parts outside the CDR3, the full variable domain is AAGVIQSPRHLIKEKRETATLKCYPIPRHDTVYWYQQGPGQDPQFLISFYEKMQSDKGSIPDRFSAQQFSDYHSELNMSSLELGDSALYFCASSGGGFSSYNEQFFGPGTRLTVL.

This chain joins TRBV20-1 and TRBJ1-3, with D tentatively TRBD1 (5 bases). V was cut by 0 bases and J by 3 bases, with 6 bases left in between. This CDR3 comprises 13 residues. Germline-derived CDR1 and CDR2 are DFQATT and SNEGSKA (reference sequence). The CDR3 region has the DNA TGCAGTGCTAGAGAGAGGGGTGGAAACACCATATATTTT. It codes for CSARERGGNTIYF.